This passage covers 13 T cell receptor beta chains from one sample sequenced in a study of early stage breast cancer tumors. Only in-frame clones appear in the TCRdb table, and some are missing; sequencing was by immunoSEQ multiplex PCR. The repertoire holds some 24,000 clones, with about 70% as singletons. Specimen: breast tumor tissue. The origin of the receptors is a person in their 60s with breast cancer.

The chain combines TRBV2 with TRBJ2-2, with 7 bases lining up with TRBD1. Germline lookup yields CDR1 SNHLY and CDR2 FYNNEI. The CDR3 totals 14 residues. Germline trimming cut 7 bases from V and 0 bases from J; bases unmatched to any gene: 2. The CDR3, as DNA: TGTGCCAGCATGGACAGGTCGAACACCGGGGAGCTGTTTTTT. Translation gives CASMDRSNTGELFF. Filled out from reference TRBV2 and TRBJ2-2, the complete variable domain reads EPEVTQTPSHQVTQMGQEVILRCVPISNHLYFYWYRQILGQKVEFLVSFYNNEISEKSEIFDDQFSVERPDGSNFTLKIRSTKLEDSAMYFCASMDRSNTGELFFGEGSRLTVL.

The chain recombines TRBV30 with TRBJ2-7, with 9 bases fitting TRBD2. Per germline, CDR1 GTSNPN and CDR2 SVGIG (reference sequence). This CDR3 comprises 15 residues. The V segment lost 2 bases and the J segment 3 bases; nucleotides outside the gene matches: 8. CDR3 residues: CAWSPGSGSYYEQYF. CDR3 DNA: TGTGCCTGGAGTCCAGGTAGCGGGAGTTACTACGAGCAGTACTTC.

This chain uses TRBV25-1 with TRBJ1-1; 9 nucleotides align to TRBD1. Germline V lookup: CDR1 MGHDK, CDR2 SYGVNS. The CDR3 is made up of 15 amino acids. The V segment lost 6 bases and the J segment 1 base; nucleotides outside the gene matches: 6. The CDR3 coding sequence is TGTGCCAGCAGATGGACAGGGGTGGGGAACACTGAAGCTTTCTTT. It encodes CASRWTGVGNTEAFF.

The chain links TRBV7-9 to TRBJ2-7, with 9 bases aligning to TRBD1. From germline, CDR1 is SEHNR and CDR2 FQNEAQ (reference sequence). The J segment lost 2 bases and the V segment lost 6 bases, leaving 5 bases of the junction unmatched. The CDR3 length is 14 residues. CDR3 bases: TGTGCCAGCAGTTCGGACAGGGGAACCTACGAGCAGTACTTC. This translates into CASSSDRGTYEQYF.

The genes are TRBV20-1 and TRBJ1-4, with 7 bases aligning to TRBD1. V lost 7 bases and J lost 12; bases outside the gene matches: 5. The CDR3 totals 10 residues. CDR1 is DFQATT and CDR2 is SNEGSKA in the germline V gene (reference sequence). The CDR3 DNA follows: TGCAGTGTTCCCGACAGGGAACTGTTTTTT. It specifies CSVPDRELFF.

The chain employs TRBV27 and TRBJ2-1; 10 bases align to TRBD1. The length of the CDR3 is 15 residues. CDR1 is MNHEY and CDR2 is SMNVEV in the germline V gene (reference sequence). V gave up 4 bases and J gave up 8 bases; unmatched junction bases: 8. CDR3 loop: CASSSTTGGRDEQFF. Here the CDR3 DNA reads TGTGCCAGCAGTTCTACGACAGGGGGCCGGGATGAGCAGTTCTTC.

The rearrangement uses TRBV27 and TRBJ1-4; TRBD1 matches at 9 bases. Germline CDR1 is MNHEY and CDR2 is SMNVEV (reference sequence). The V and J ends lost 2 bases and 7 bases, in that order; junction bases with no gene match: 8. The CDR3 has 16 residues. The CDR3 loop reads CASSLTGGALVEKLFF. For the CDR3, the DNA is TGTGCCAGCAGTTTAACAGGGGGCGCACTTGTTGAAAAACTGTTTTTT.

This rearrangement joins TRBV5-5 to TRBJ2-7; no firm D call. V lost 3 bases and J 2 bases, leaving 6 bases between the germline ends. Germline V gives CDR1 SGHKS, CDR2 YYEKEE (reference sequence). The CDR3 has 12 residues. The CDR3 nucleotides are TGTGCCAGCAGCTCCCAGACCTACGAGCAGTACTTC. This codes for CASSSQTYEQYF.

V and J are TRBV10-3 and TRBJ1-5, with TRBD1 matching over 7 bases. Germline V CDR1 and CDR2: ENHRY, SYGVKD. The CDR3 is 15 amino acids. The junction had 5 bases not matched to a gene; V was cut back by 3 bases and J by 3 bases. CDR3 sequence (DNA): TGTGCCATCAGTGAAGGGCAGGGGGTCAATCAGCCCCAGCATTTT. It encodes CAISEGQGVNQPQHF.

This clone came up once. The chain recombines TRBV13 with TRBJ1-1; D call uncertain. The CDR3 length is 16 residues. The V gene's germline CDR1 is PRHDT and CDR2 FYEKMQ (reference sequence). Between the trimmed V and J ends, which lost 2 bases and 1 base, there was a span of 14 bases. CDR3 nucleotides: TGTGCCAGCAGCTTATTGGGCAGGACTGCGAACACTGAAGCTTTCTTT. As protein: CASSLLGRTANTEAFF.

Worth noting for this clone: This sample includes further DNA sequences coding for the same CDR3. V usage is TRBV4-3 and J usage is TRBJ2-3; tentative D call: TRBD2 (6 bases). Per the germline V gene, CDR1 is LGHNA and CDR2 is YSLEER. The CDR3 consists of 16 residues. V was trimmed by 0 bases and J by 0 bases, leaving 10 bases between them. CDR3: CASSQDRGGSTDTQYF. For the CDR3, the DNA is TGCGCCAGCAGCCAAGATCGAGGAGGGAGCACAGATACGCAGTATTTT.

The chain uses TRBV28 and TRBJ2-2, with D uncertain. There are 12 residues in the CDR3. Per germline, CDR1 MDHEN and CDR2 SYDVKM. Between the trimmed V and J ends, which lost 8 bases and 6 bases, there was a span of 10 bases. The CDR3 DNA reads TGTGCCAGCGCGATAGCCGCCGGGGAGCTGTTTTTT. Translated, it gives CASAIAAGELFF.

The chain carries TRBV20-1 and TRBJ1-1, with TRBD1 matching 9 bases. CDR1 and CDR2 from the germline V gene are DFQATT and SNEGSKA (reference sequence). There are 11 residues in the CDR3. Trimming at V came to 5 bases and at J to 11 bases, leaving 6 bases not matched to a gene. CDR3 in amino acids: CSARTGVEAFF. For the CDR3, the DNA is TGCAGTGCTCGGACAGGGGTTGAGGCTTTCTTT.